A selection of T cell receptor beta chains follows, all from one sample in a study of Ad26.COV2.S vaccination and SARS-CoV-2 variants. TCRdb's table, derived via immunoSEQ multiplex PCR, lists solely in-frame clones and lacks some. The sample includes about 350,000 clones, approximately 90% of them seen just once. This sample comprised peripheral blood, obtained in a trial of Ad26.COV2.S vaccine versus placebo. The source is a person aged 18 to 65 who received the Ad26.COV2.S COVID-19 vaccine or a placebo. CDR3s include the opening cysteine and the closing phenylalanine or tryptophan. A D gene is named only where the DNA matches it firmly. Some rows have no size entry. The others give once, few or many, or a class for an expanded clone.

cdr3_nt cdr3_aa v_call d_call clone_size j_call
TGTGCCAGCAGTGATGACAGGGGTGGAGAGACCCAGTACTTC CASSDDRGGETQYF TRBV7-9 TRBD1 . TRBJ2-5
TGCGCCAGCAGCCCATGGACTAGCGGGAGTTACTCCGAGCAGTACTTC CASSPWTSGSYSEQYF TRBV5-1 TRBD2 . TRBJ2-7
TGTGCCACACGAATCGCGGAGAAGAGCTCCTACGAGCAGTACTTC CATRIAEKSSYEQYF TRBV19 . . TRBJ2-7
TGTGCCACCTCCCGCAGGGGGCTTTACGAGCAGTACTTC CATSRRGLYEQYF TRBV19 TRBD1 . TRBJ2-7
TGTGCCAGCAGCTTTATGGGCTCCTACAATGAGCAGTTCTTC CASSFMGSYNEQFF TRBV13 . . TRBJ2-1
TGTGCCAGCAGTGAAGGGGGTAGCAATCAGCCCCAGCATTTT CASSEGGSNQPQHF TRBV25-1 . . TRBJ1-5
TGTGCCTGGAGCTTGACAGGGGGAAACAACGAGCAGTACTTC CAWSLTGGNNEQYF TRBV30 TRBD1 many TRBJ2-7
TGTGCCAGCAGAGCAGAGATCCATAGCAATCAGCCCCAGCATTTT CASRAEIHSNQPQHF TRBV27 . . TRBJ1-5
TGCGCCAGCAGCCAACTCCCAGAGGAGACCCAGTACTTC CASSQLPEETQYF TRBV4-1 . . TRBJ2-5
TGTGCCAGCAGTGACTCTAGCGGGGATCACAATGAGCAGTTCTTC CASSDSSGDHNEQFF TRBV6-4 TRBD2 . TRBJ2-1
TGTGCCAGCAGTTCCCCCCCCGAGCGGGAGGGCCGAGGTGAGCAGTTCTTC CASSSPPEREGRGEQFF TRBV28 TRBD2 . TRBJ2-1
TGTGCCAGCAGCTTAGGCGAAGGACTAGCGGGAGGGTCCCAAGAGACCCAGTACTTC CASSLGEGLAGGSQETQYF TRBV13 TRBD2 once TRBJ2-5
TGTGCCAGCAGCTTAGCCCTGCTGGCAGGAAAGGACATTCAGTACTTC CASSLALLAGKDIQYF TRBV7-9 . . TRBJ2-4
TGTGCCAGCAGCCCGACTAGCGGGGGGCCCACAGATACGCAGTATTTT CASSPTSGGPTDTQYF TRBV6-4 TRBD2 . TRBJ2-3
TGTGCCAGCAGTTTATCACGGGGCACAGATACGCAGTATTTT CASSLSRGTDTQYF TRBV27 . . TRBJ2-3
TGTGCCAGCAGCACCACGTACTATGGCTACACCTTC CASSTTYYGYTF TRBV5-4 . . TRBJ1-2
TGTGCCAGCAGCGTAGTAACGGAGGCGGGCCCGGGCCGGGGGGAGCTGTTTTTT CASSVVTEAGPGRGELFF TRBV9 . . TRBJ2-2
TGTGCCAGCAGTCAATCGGTGTATGGCTACACCTTC CASSQSVYGYTF TRBV6-2/TRBV6-3 . . TRBJ1-2
TGTGCCAGCAGCTTGGGAGCGGGAGCGAACACCGGGGAGCTGTTTTTT CASSLGAGANTGELFF TRBV5-4 TRBD2 . TRBJ2-2
TGTGCCAGCAGTCCCCTTCGGACTAGCGGGAGGATGGGCACCGGGGAGCTGTTTTTT CASSPLRTSGRMGTGELFF TRBV28 TRBD2 . TRBJ2-2
TGTGCCAGCAGCTTAAAAAGGACCAATTCACCCCTCCACTTT CASSLKRTNSPLHF TRBV7-2 . . TRBJ1-6
TGTGCCAGCAGCTCAAACAGGGCCGTGTTCCAGTTCTTC CASSSNRAVFQFF TRBV7-9 . . TRBJ2-1
TGTGCCAGCAGTTTCGTTAGAACCTACTATCAGCCCCAGCATTTT CASSFVRTYYQPQHF TRBV28 . . TRBJ1-5
TGTGCCAGTAGTCCGGGACAGTACTACGAGCAGTACTTC CASSPGQYYEQYF TRBV19 TRBD1 . TRBJ2-7
TGCAGCGTTGGGACAGGGGATCAGCCCCAGCATTTT CSVGTGDQPQHF TRBV29-1 TRBD1 . TRBJ1-5
TGTGCCACCAGTGATCCCCGAGGGGAACAAGAGACCCAGTACTTC CATSDPRGEQETQYF TRBV24-1 . . TRBJ2-5
TGTGCCAGCAGCTTAGACTCTAGCAATCAGCCCCAGCATTTT CASSLDSSNQPQHF TRBV7-2 . . TRBJ1-5
TGTGCCAGCAGTTTGAATAGCGGGACACAGCAGTTCTTC CASSLNSGTQQFF TRBV28 TRBD2 few TRBJ2-1
TGTGCCAGCAGTGTAACTCATACTAACTATGGCTACACCTTC CASSVTHTNYGYTF TRBV28 . . TRBJ1-2
TGTGCCAGCAGCCAAGGGGCTAGCAATCAGCCCCAGCATTTT CASSQGASNQPQHF TRBV3-1/TRBV3-2 . . TRBJ1-5
TGTGCCAGCAGCACCGGGACCCAAAGTGAAAAACTGTTTTTT CASSTGTQSEKLFF TRBV28 . . TRBJ1-4
TGTGCCAGCAGTCGTCCGGGGTATAGCAATCAGCCCCAGCATTTT CASSRPGYSNQPQHF TRBV6-2/TRBV6-3 . . TRBJ1-5
TGTGCCAGCAGTGAGGTGTGGGGTGAGGTTCCAGGTACGCAGTATTTT CASSEVWGEVPGTQYF TRBV6-1 . . TRBJ2-3
TGTGCCAGCAGCCCAAGGACAGGGATAAATTCACCCCTCCACTTT CASSPRTGINSPLHF TRBV9 TRBD1 . TRBJ1-6
TGTGCCAGCAGCATCAGGGCAAAGCATAGAAATGGCTACACCTTC CASSIRAKHRNGYTF TRBV11-3 . . TRBJ1-2
TGTGCCAGCAGCTTGCAGGGAATTCAGCCCCAGCATTTT CASSLQGIQPQHF TRBV5-6 . . TRBJ1-5
TGTGCCAGCAGCCAAATAGGGGTGAACACTGAAGCTTTCTTT CASSQIGVNTEAFF TRBV3-1/TRBV3-2 . once TRBJ1-1
TGTGCCAGCTCACCACTCCCGGGACAGGGTGGGTTAAGCACAGATACGCAGTATTTT CASSPLPGQGGLSTDTQYF TRBV18 TRBD1 . TRBJ2-3
TGCGCCAGCAGCTTGGCCGATACAGGGTTAGGTTCACCCCTCCACTTT CASSLADTGLGSPLHF TRBV5-1 . few TRBJ1-6
TGTGCCAGCAGCCAAGTACGGACAGGGAAAAATGAGCAGTTCTTC CASSQVRTGKNEQFF TRBV14 TRBD1 . TRBJ2-1
TGTGCCAGCAGCTTATTTTCGGGAGCGAACCAAGAGACCCAGTACTTC CASSLFSGANQETQYF TRBV7-3 . . TRBJ2-5
TGTGCCAGCAGCTTGGACAGGGGAAATGAGCAGTTCTTC CASSLDRGNEQFF TRBV5-4 TRBD1 . TRBJ2-1
TGTGCCTGGAGTACAGGGACGGGGGCCAACGTCCTGACTTTC CAWSTGTGANVLTF TRBV30 . . TRBJ2-6
TGTGCCAGCAGTGGCCCGGGACAGGGCATAGATACGCAGTATTTT CASSGPGQGIDTQYF TRBV6-4 TRBD1 . TRBJ2-3
TGTGCCAGCATCAACATGGGAGGGCCCGGCGTCTTC CASINMGGPGVF TRBV7-9 TRBD2 . TRBJ2-1
TGTGCCAGCAGCAAGACTAGCGGGAGGGCCGTCGGAGATACGCAGTATTTT CASSKTSGRAVGDTQYF TRBV27 TRBD2 . TRBJ2-3
TGTGCCAGCAGCTTAATTAGCGGGGGAGGCTCCTACGAGCAGTACTTC CASSLISGGGSYEQYF TRBV6-2/TRBV6-3 TRBD2 . TRBJ2-7
TGTGCCAGCAGTTTATCCCACCAAGAGACCCAGTACTTC CASSLSHQETQYF TRBV28 . . TRBJ2-5
TGTGCCAGCAGCTCCGGACGCCCAAGAGGTTCACCCCTCCACTTT CASSSGRPRGSPLHF TRBV11-2 . . TRBJ1-6
TGTGCCAGCAGCGTGTCTGGGGGCGGGGACTACAATGAGCAGTTCTTC CASSVSGGGDYNEQFF TRBV9 . . TRBJ2-1
TGTGCCACCAGGACAGGGGGCACCTACGAGCAGTACTTC CATRTGGTYEQYF TRBV2 TRBD1 . TRBJ2-7
TGTGCCTGGAGTGAAATTGGGGCCAACTATGGCTACACCTTC CAWSEIGANYGYTF TRBV30 . . TRBJ1-2
TGTGCCAGTAAGGGCAGAAAAGAGACCCAGTACTTC CASKGRKETQYF TRBV19 . . TRBJ2-5
TGTGCCAGCTCACCGACCGGGACTAGCGGGACTTACGAGCAGTACTTC CASSPTGTSGTYEQYF TRBV18 TRBD2 . TRBJ2-7
TGTGCCACCCGAGGGGGACAGAAGCATACGCAGTATTTT CATRGGQKHTQYF TRBV28 TRBD1 . TRBJ2-3
TGTGCCAGTAGCGGGACAGGTGGAAAACTGTTTTTT CASSGTGGKLFF TRBV19 TRBD1 . TRBJ1-4
TGTGCCAGCAGCGTAGCGGCAGCAACTAATGAAAAACTGTTTTTT CASSVAAATNEKLFF TRBV9 . . TRBJ1-4